Reported below is one TCR beta chain. The antigen it binds to is not known. No quality values exist for individual bases; no much larger clone is one base distant. Genomic DNA was isolated from the sorted cells so that the TCRbeta CDR3 region could be sequenced. The immunoSEQ Assay was used to sequence the TCRbeta CDR3 regions. TCRdb retrieved this table from immuneACCESS and kept in-frame rearrangements only. Not all clones are present; in checked studies, unresolved V genes account for under half, and no reason is known for the remainder. The sample table shows around 76,000 clones, and around 78% are seen once. Clones ranked in the top ten supply about 5.4% of the sample. The data are from a study of OX40 agonist ivuxolimab in advanced cancers. Regarding the research as a whole: The costimulatory receptor OX40 (CD134) was targeted by ivuxolimab, a fully human IgG2 agonistic monoclonal antibody. Three dose-escalation patients achieved partial responses, one with hepatocellular carcinoma and two with cutaneous melanoma. A male proportion of around 83% and a mean age of about 60 years, ranging from 23 to 79, were recorded for the dose-escalation cohort. The paper reports the monotherapy dose-escalation portion (N of about 47 patients) of the phase I ivuxolimab trial. Intravenous ivuxolimab was administered to patients every 2 weeks at six dose levels: 0.01, 0.1, 0.3, 1.5, 3 and 10 mg/kg. Patients were allowed to have had prior anti-PD-1, anti-PD-L1 or anti-CTLA-4 therapy, and approximately 40% of the dose-escalation patients had previously received checkpoint inhibitors. Among the roughly 50 dose-escalation patients, 19 had hepatocellular carcinoma, 15 or so melanoma, 9 renal cell carcinoma and 9 head and neck cancer. The purpose of peripheral TCRbeta sequencing was to test whether ivuxolimab changed TCR sequence diversity and led to clonal T-cell expansion.

The trial excluded patients who had a history of autoimmune disease or were on systemic immunosuppression. Peripheral blood for TCR sequencing was collected from all dose cohorts at baseline, on cycle 4 day 1, and on cycle 7 day 1. Samples were obtained from an open-label, multicenter, first-in-human phase I dose-escalation trial of ivuxolimab. Adults with locally advanced or metastatic head and neck squamous cell, hepatocellular, melanoma or renal cell carcinoma were enrolled in the trial. Before TCR sequencing, CD4+ and CD8+ T cells were separately sorted from peripheral blood. V and J are trimmed by 6 bases and 7 bases, and the gene matches miss 0 bases of the junction. The CDR3 goes from the cysteine to the phenylalanine over 13 residues. The retained sequence is limited to the CDR3, 39 bases, with the frame set at the first base. From the germline V gene, CDR1 is MNHEY and CDR2 is SVGAGI. The paper's findings and limits, for the study overall: Partial responders in the 0.1-3.0 mg/kg groups had among the lowest normalized peripheral clonal expansion, especially among CD8+ T cells. Low levels of normalized T-cell clonal expansion were also shown by some nonresponding patients. At doses from 0.1 to 3.0 mg/kg, clonal expansion was seen in both CD4+ and CD8+ blood T cells between baseline and week 6. The antigen specificity of the clonally expanded peripheral T cells was not determined. After ivuxolimab, CD8+ T cells had more expanded clones than CD4+ T cells on average.

The V gene is TRBV6-5 and the J gene is TRBJ1-6, with TRBD1 matching 10 junction bases. This clonotype originated in an adult with an advanced solid tumor such as melanoma, head and neck, liver or kidney cancer. Material: CD4+ or CD8+ T cells sorted from blood, obtained in a trial of the OX40 agonist ivuxolimab. The CDR3 protein is CASRDRGNSPLHF. The nucleotides read TGTGCCAGCAGGGACAGGGGGAATTCACCCCTCCACTTT.